The entry that follows covers one T cell receptor beta chain sequence. Its antigen is unidentified. The data are from a study of shared clonotypes between healthy human individuals. Study-level background: Each donor had three CD4 naive, three CD4 memory, two CD8 naive and one CD8 memory plate.

The CDR3 is 16 residues long. Trimming cost V 5 bases and J 4 bases; bases outside gene matches: 10. Germline CDR1 is LNHDA and CDR2 is SQIVND (reference sequence). Profiling relied on immunoSEQ multiplex PCR, and the TCRdb table lists in-frame clones only, not all of them. The sample includes millions of clones, roughly nine tenths of them seen just once. General study findings and limits: Among non-shared clonotypes, generation probabilities were lower than among those shared by all four donors.

This clonotype originated in a man between 18 and 35 years old in good health. V and J are TRBV19 and TRBJ1-4, with TRBD1 matching 7 bases. Sequencing input: naive CD4+ T cells sorted from blood. This sample's subset: CD45RA+ positively selected. CDR3 sequence (DNA): TGTGCCAGTAGTCCGGGACAGCCCAATTTTAATGAAAAACTGTTTTTT. Translating it yields CASSPGQPNFNEKLFF.